This T cell receptor beta chain was sequenced in a study of OX40 agonist ivuxolimab in advanced cancers. The data were produced by immunoSEQ multiplex PCR, yet TCRdb's version contains in-frame clones alone and is incomplete. The sample consists of about 62,000 clones, around 88% of them appearing once. The germline CDR1 and CDR2 sequences are MDHEN and SYDVKM. The CDR3 totals 14 residues. The junction had 7 bases not matched to a gene; V was cut back by 5 bases and J by 4 bases. This clone was recorded a few times. The source material was CD4+ or CD8+ T cells sorted from blood, sampled in a trial of the OX40 agonist ivuxolimab. The chain joins TRBV28 to TRBJ2-7; TRBD2 matches 8 bases. The TCR was taken from an adult with an advanced solid tumor such as melanoma, head and neck, liver or kidney cancer. The CDR3 DNA follows: TGTGCCAGCAGTGCGGGCGGGGGGACTTACGAGCAGTACTTC. This gives the protein CASSAGGGTYEQYF.